Reported below is one T cell receptor beta chain. These data originate in a study of shared clonotypes between healthy human individuals. Study as a whole: CD8 memory received one plate per donor, CD8 naive two, CD4 memory three and CD4 naive three.

CD4+ cells were split into CD45RA+ naive and CD45RA-negative memory subsets. Profiling relied on immunoSEQ multiplex PCR, and the TCRdb table lists in-frame clones only, not all of them. Of about 1 million clones in the sample, approximately 76% were seen once. V lost 0 bases to trimming and J lost 0 bases, with 9 bases between them. Germline CDR1 and CDR2: SGHRS and YFSETQ. The CDR3 loop spans 15 amino acids. The receptor comes from a man younger than 35 in good health. The chain carries TRBV5-1 and TRBJ1-2; D is unclear. What was sequenced was memory CD4+ T cells sorted from blood. As for subset: CD45RA-negative fraction. The CDR3 is CASSLVGIPNYGYTF. The CDR3 DNA is TGCGCCAGCAGCTTGGTGGGCATTCCTAACTATGGCTACACCTTC. Supplemented by reference TRBV5-1 and TRBJ1-2, the full variable domain reads KAGVTQTPRYLIKTRGQQVTLSCSPISGHRSVSWYQQTPGQGLQFLFEYFSETQRNKGNFPGRFSGRQFSNSRSEMNVSTLELGDSALYLCASSLVGIPNYGYTFGSGTRLTVV.